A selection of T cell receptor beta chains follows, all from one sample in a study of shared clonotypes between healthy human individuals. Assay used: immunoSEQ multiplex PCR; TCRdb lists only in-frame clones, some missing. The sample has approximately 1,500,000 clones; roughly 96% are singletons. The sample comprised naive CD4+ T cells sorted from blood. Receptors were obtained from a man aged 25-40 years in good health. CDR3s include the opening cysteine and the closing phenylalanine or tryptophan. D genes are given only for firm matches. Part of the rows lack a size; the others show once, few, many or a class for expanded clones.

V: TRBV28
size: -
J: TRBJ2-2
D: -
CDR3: CASSLQDPTNTGELFF
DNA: TGTGCCAGCAGTTTACAGGACCCAACGAACACCGGGGAGCTGTTTTTT

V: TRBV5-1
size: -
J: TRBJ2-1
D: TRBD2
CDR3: CASSIVGSGSYNEQFF
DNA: TGCGCCAGCAGCATTGTGGGTAGCGGGAGTTACAATGAGCAGTTCTTC

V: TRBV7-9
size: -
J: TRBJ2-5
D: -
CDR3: CASSLASRRQETQYF
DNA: TGTGCCAGCAGCCTTGCTTCAAGGCGCCAAGAGACCCAGTACTTC

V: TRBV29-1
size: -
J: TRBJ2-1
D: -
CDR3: CSVGSGYNEQFF
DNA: TGCAGCGTTGGGAGCGGGTACAATGAGCAGTTCTTC

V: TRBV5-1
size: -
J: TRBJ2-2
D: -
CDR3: CASNGGMNTGELFF
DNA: TGCGCCAGCAATGGAGGAATGAACACCGGGGAGCTGTTTTTT

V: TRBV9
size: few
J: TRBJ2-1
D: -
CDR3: CASSVEAGHRLFF
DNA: TGTGCCAGCAGCGTAGAGGCGGGCCACAGGCTGTTCTTC

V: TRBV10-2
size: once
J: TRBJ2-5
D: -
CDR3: CASRAGSFGETQYF
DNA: TGCGCCAGCAGGGCCGGAAGTTTTGGAGAGACCCAGTACTTC

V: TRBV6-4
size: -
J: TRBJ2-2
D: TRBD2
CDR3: CASSDALLAGGTNTGELFF
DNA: TGTGCCAGCAGTGACGCCCTCCTAGCGGGAGGTACGAACACCGGGGAGCTGTTTTTT

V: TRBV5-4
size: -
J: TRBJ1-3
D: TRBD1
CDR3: CATGQGSSGNTIYF
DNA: TGTGCCACCGGACAGGGGAGCTCTGGAAACACCATATATTTT

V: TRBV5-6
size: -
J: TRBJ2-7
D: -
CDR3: CASSLDVGSYEQYF
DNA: TGTGCCAGCAGCTTGGATGTAGGGTCCTACGAGCAGTACTTC

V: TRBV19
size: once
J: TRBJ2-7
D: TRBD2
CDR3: CASSMLAGNEQYF
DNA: TGTGCCAGTAGTATGCTAGCGGGAAACGAGCAGTACTTC

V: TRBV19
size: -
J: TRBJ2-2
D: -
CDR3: CASSVRDHNTGELFF
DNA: TGTGCCAGTAGTGTTCGGGACCACAACACCGGGGAGCTGTTTTTT

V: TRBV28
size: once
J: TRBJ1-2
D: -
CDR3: CASSVQGEGYTF
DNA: TGTGCCAGCAGCGTGCAGGGTGAAGGCTACACCTTC

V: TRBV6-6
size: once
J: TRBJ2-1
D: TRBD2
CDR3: CASSQGAGGRNEQFF
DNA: TGTGCCAGCAGTCAAGGGGCGGGAGGCCGGAATGAGCAGTTCTTC

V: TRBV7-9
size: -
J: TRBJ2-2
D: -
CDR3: CASSPVPVNTGELFF
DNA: TGTGCCAGCAGCCCTGTCCCGGTAAACACCGGGGAGCTGTTTTTT

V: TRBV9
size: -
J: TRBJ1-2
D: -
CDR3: CASSETTAPYGYTF
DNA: TGTGCCAGCAGCGAAACGACAGCTCCCTATGGCTACACCTTC

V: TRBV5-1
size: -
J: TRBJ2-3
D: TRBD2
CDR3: CASSFFGLADRTDTQYF
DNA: TGCGCCAGCAGCTTTTTCGGACTAGCGGACCGCACAGATACGCAGTATTTT

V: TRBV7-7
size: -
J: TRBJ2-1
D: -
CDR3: CATRSLYNEQFF
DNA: TGTGCCACGCGAAGTCTTTACAATGAGCAGTTCTTC

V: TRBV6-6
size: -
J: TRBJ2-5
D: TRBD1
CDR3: CASSGQGGETQYF
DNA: TGTGCCAGCAGTGGACAGGGAGGAGAGACCCAGTACTTC

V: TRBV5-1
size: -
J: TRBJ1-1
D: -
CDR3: CASNLLTRDSEAFF
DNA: TGCGCCAGCAATTTGTTGACACGGGACTCTGAAGCTTTCTTT

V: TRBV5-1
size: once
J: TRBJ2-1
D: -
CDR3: CASSPSPPNNEQFF
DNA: TGCGCCAGCAGCCCCTCGCCCCCTAACAATGAGCAGTTCTTC

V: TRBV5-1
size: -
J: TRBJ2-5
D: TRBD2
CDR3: CASSLGTSQETQYF
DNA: TGCGCCAGCAGCCTAGGGACTAGCCAAGAGACCCAGTACTTC

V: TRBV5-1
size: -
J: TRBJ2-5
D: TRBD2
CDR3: CASSPGTSGAQETQYF
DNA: TGCGCCAGCAGTCCTGGGACTAGCGGGGCCCAAGAGACCCAGTACTTC

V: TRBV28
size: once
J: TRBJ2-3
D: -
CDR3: CASSLRDLGGHDTQYF
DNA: TGTGCCAGCAGCCTCCGGGACCTCGGGGGCCATGATACGCAGTATTTT

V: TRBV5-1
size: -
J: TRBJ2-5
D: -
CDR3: CASSLGGQETQYF
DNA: TGCGCCAGCAGCTTGGGTGGGCAAGAGACCCAGTACTTC

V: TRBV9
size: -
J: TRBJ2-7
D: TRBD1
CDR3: CASSVDVTGGAYEQYF
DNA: TGTGCCAGCAGCGTAGATGTGACAGGGGGGGCCTACGAGCAGTACTTC

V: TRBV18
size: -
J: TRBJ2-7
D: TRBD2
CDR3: CASSMTSGSSYEQYF
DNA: TGTGCCAGCTCAATGACTAGCGGGAGCTCCTACGAGCAGTACTTC

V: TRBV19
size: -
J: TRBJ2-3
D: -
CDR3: CASSIGTGHNTQYF
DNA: TGTGCCAGTAGTATAGGTACGGGACACAATACGCAGTATTTT

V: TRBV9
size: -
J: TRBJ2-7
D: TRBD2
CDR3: CASSPNAGGRIEQYF
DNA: TGTGCCAGCAGCCCCAATGCGGGAGGGCGGATCGAGCAGTACTTC

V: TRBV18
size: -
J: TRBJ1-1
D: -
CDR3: CASSPSSSGASSTEAFF
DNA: TGTGCCAGCTCACCCTCAAGCTCGGGGGCGTCTAGCACTGAAGCTTTCTTT

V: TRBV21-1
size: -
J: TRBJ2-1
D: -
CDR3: CASSIREAVSYNEQFF
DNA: TGTGCCAGCAGCATACGGGAGGCAGTCTCCTACAATGAGCAGTTCTTC

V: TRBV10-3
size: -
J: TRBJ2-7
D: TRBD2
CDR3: CAIGRVPYEQYF
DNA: TGTGCCATCGGGAGGGTACCCTACGAGCAGTACTTC

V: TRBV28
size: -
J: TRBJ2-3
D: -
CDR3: CASSLGWLSGTDTQYF
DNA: TGTGCCAGCAGCCTGGGGTGGCTCAGCGGCACAGATACGCAGTATTTT

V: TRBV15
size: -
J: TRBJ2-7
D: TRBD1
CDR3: CATSRVGQGTIYEQYF
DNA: TGTGCCACCAGCAGAGTAGGACAGGGGACTATCTACGAGCAGTACTTC

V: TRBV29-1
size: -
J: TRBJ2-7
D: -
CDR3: CSVALFHRVSYEQYF
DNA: TGCAGCGTTGCATTGTTCCACAGGGTATCCTACGAGCAGTACTTC

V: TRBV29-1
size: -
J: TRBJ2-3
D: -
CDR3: CSIGQMITDTQYF
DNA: TGCAGCATTGGACAGATGATCACAGATACGCAGTATTTT

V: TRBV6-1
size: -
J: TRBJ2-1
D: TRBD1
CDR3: CASETLDRGKNEQFF
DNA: TGTGCCAGCGAAACCCTGGACAGGGGGAAAAATGAGCAGTTCTTC

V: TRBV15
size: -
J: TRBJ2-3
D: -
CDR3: CATSEGSPTDTQYF
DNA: TGTGCCACCAGCGAGGGGAGTCCCACAGATACGCAGTATTTT

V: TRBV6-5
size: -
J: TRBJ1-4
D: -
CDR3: CASSYMGPATNEKLFF
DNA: TGTGCCAGCAGTTACATGGGGCCTGCAACTAATGAAAAACTGTTTTTT

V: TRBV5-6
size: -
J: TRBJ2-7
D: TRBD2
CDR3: CASSLATSGSQYF
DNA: TGTGCCAGCAGCTTGGCCACTAGCGGGAGTCAGTACTTC

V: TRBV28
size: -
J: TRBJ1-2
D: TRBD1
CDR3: CASSYPDRVSGYTF
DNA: TGTGCCAGCAGTTACCCCGACAGGGTGAGCGGCTACACCTTC

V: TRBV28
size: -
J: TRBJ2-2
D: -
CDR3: CASDEETNTGELFF
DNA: TGTGCCAGCGATGAAGAGACGAACACCGGGGAGCTGTTTTTT